This paragraph covers one TCR beta chain sequence. Sequencing used immunoSEQ multiplex PCR; TCRdb keeps in-frame clones, though not all of them. The sample includes millions of clones, approximately 90% of them seen just once. Germline-derived CDR1 and CDR2 are SGHRS and YFSETQ. This CDR3 contains 15 residues. Trimming pared 1 base from V and 1 base from J, leaving 11 bases between. This sample stems from a study of shared clonotypes between healthy human individuals. The sequenced sample consisted of naive CD4+ T cells sorted from blood. Subset in this sample: CD45RA+ positively selected. The chain combines TRBV5-1 with TRBJ1-1, with D hard to call. The sequence was obtained from a man between 18 and 29 years old in good health. CDR3 region: CASSLFGGGNTEAFF. CDR3 in DNA: TGCGCCAGCAGCTTGTTTGGAGGCGGGAACACTGAAGCTTTCTTT.